This is a list of T cell receptor beta chains from one sample in a study of blood T cell repertoires in COVID-19. The table came from immunoSEQ multiplex PCR; TCRdb's copy has only in-frame clones and leaves some out. Of 60,000 to 90,000 clones listed, approximately 81% are singletons. The sample taken for sequencing was peripheral blood. Receptors originate from a man between 60 and 70 years old with COVID-19, enrolled during active disease. The CDR3 runs from the conserved cysteine through the conserved F or W. D genes are given only for firm matches. Size values are once, few and many counts, or a class for expanded clones, and some rows have none.

v_gene	len	abundance	d_gene	j_gene	CDR3nt	CDR3aa
TRBV24-1	15	-	TRBD1	TRBJ1-5	TGTGCCACCAGCGGAGGGGGCAGGGGCAATCAGCCCCAGCATTTT	CATSGGGRGNQPQHF
TRBV27	14	-	TRBD2	TRBJ2-7	TGTGCCAGCAGTCTAAGACTAGCGGCCTACGAGCAGTACTTC	CASSLRLAAYEQYF
TRBV2	13	-	TRBD1	TRBJ1-2	TGTGCCAGCATTGGGGCAGGGGGTGATGGCTACACCTTC	CASIGAGGDGYTF
TRBV18	16	-	TRBD2	TRBJ2-2	TGTGCCAGCTCACTGACTAGCGGGAGCTACACCGGGGAGCTGTTTTTT	CASSLTSGSYTGELFF
TRBV4-1	13	-	TRBD1	TRBJ1-6	TGCGCCAGCGGGGACAGGGGTAATTCACCCCTCCACTTT	CASGDRGNSPLHF
TRBV12-3/TRBV12-4	13	-	-	TRBJ1-2	TGTGCCAGCAGTTCGAGTTTAAGGGGTGGCTACACCTTC	CASSSSLRGGYTF
TRBV11-3	15	-	TRBD1	TRBJ2-3	TGTGCCAGCAGCTTAACCAGTACAGGGGAGGATACGCAGTATTTT	CASSLTSTGEDTQYF
TRBV3-1/TRBV3-2	12	-	-	TRBJ1-2	TGTGCCAGCAGCCAGGGGGGGGTTAGCTACACCTTC	CASSQGGVSYTF
TRBV5-6	11	-	-	TRBJ2-1	TGTGCCAGCAGCTTGTATCATGAGCAGTTCTTC	CASSLYHEQFF
TRBV19	17	once	-	TRBJ2-3	TGTGCCAGTAGTTCCCCGCCGGGACTGCGGTACACAGATACGCAGTATTTT	CASSSPPGLRYTDTQYF
TRBV6-1	19	-	TRBD1	TRBJ2-4	TGTGCCAGCAGTGAAATGGCGGGACAGGCTTTGGAGGCCAAAAACATTCAGTACTTC	CASSEMAGQALEAKNIQYF
TRBV6-6	16	few	-	TRBJ1-2	TGTGCCAGCAGTTATTCTAGGACATCGCTTGTCTATGGCTACACCTTC	CASSYSRTSLVYGYTF
TRBV2	15	once	TRBD2	TRBJ2-2	TGTGCCAACGGACTAGCGGGAGGTGTTACCGGGGAGCTGTTTTTT	CANGLAGGVTGELFF
TRBV21-1	19	-	-	TRBJ2-1	TGTGCCAGCAGTGATAGAGGACAGGGTCTCAGGAGGGTACGCAATGAGCAGTTCTTC	CASSDRGQGLRRVRNEQFF
TRBV15	14	-	-	TRBJ2-5	TGTGCCACCAGGAGTAGCGGCACGAGGGAGACCCAGTACTTC	CATRSSGTRETQYF
TRBV28	17	-	TRBD2	TRBJ2-3	TGTGCCAGCAGTTTACGGGGGGGCGGCGCAAAATCAGATACGCAGTATTTT	CASSLRGGGAKSDTQYF
TRBV6-5	15	-	-	TRBJ2-6	TGTGCCAGCAGGCGACCCGGGGGAGGGGCCAACGTCCTGACTTTC	CASRRPGGGANVLTF
TRBV5-1	15	-	-	TRBJ1-4	TGCGCCAGCAGCCGCGGGGGACCAGGGAGTGAAAAACTGTTTTTT	CASSRGGPGSEKLFF
TRBV25-1	15	-	TRBD2	TRBJ2-7	TGTGCCAGCAGTGGAGGTAGCGGGCTATCCTACGAGCAGTACTTC	CASSGGSGLSYEQYF
TRBV19	16	few	-	TRBJ1-4	TGTGCCAGTAGTATTGATCCCGGGAGGGGGAGTGAAAAACTGTTTTTT	CASSIDPGRGSEKLFF
TRBV4-2	19	-	TRBD2	TRBJ2-5	TGTGCCAGCAGCCAAGCCCCGGGACTAGCGGGGGGGATGGAAGAGACCCAGTACTTC	CASSQAPGLAGGMEETQYF
TRBV9	15	-	-	TRBJ1-3	TGTGCCAGCAGTCCAAGACAGGAGGCTGGAAACACCATATATTTT	CASSPRQEAGNTIYF
TRBV25-1	13	-	TRBD1	TRBJ2-5	TGTGCCAGCAGTACAGGGGGTATCGAGACCCAGTACTTC	CASSTGGIETQYF
TRBV2	14	-	-	TRBJ1-1	TGTGCCAGCAGTGAAAGTTTCGCTAGGGGCGAAGCTTTCTTT	CASSESFARGEAFF
TRBV5-1	14	-	-	TRBJ2-5	TGCGCCAGCAGCCTACAGATAATACAAGAGACCCAGTACTTC	CASSLQIIQETQYF
TRBV5-1	14	few	TRBD1	TRBJ2-7	TGCGCCAGTGCCCGGGACAGGGCTTCCTACGAGCAGTACTTC	CASARDRASYEQYF
TRBV6-5	14	-	-	TRBJ1-4	TGTGCCAGCAGTCGTAGTACGGCGGATGAAAAACTGTTTTTT	CASSRSTADEKLFF
TRBV7-2	13	-	-	TRBJ2-7	TGTGCCAGCAGCCTCGGAAATTTTAGGGGAACCTACTTC	CASSLGNFRGTYF
TRBV3-1/TRBV3-2	11	few	-	TRBJ1-2	TGTGCCAGCAACCCGGGGGACGGCTACACCTTC	CASNPGDGYTF
TRBV6-6	15	once	-	TRBJ2-5	TGTGCCAGCAGTTACTGGGGGCGAAACCAAGAGACCCAGTACTTC	CASSYWGRNQETQYF
TRBV18	17	-	-	TRBJ1-1	TGTGCCAGCTCACCATTCGCTGGCTTACCTAGCGGCTCTGAAGCTTTCTTT	CASSPFAGLPSGSEAFF
TRBV29-1	13	-	-	TRBJ2-3	TGCAGCGTCGGACAGTTTAGCACAGATACGCAGTATTTT	CSVGQFSTDTQYF